Each of the 24 T cell receptor beta chains below was sequenced from the same sample in a study of blood T cell repertoires in COVID-19. Using immunoSEQ multiplex PCR, the repertoire was profiled, and TCRdb retains in-frame clones only, with some absent. The sample carries over 200,000 clones, roughly nine tenths recorded once. The specimen was peripheral blood. The receptors derive from a woman in her late teens or twenties who had recovered from COVID-19.

This clone was seen once. V usage is TRBV5-1 and J usage is TRBJ2-1, with D tentatively TRBD2 (6 bases). Germline CDR1 and CDR2: SGHRS and YFSETQ. This CDR3 is built from 12 residues. Trimming cost V 2 bases and J 8 bases, with 8 bases left between them. The CDR3 spells CASSFSGDEQFF. The DNA of the CDR3 is TGCGCCAGCAGCTTTTCGGGAGATGAGCAGTTCTTC.

The J gene is TRBJ2-5, the V gene TRBV6-2 or TRBV6-3, with 7 bases aligning to TRBD1. The germline gives CDR1 MNHEY, CDR2 SVGEGT. V was clipped by 6 bases and J by 7 bases; unmatched bases: 14. This CDR3 region has 15 residues. CDR3 protein: CASSLHGTVARTQYF. The CDR3 DNA is TGTGCCAGCAGCCTTCACGGGACAGTGGCTAGGACCCAGTACTTC.

The rearrangement joins TRBV30 to TRBJ1-2, with TRBD1 as a possible D gene (6 bases). Per the germline V gene, CDR1 is GTSNPN and CDR2 is SVGIG (reference sequence). This CDR3 comprises 12 residues. The germline V and J ends were trimmed by 7 bases and 4 bases, with 13 bases remaining between them. CDR3 sequence reads: CASTKGGYGYTF. DNA for the CDR3: TGTGCCTCCACGAAAGGGGGCTATGGCTACACCTTC.

The chain employs TRBV5-1 and TRBJ2-1; D ambiguous. Trimming took 1 base from V and 4 from J, leaving 9 bases between them. The CDR3 is made up of 14 amino acids. The V gene's germline CDR1 is SGHRS and CDR2 YFSETQ. The CDR3 bases are TGCGCCAGCAGCTTGCTTCAGAAGTACAATGAGCAGTTCTTC. It encodes CASSLLQKYNEQFF.

The chain joins TRBV2 to TRBJ2-5; 11 bases fit TRBD2. J lost 0 bases, V lost 5 bases, and 5 bases had no gene match. This CDR3 comprises 16 residues. Germline V CDR1 and CDR2: SNHLY, FYNNEI. The CDR3: CASSKIAGGYQETQYF. The DNA for the CDR3 is TGTGCCAGCAGTAAAATAGCGGGAGGGTACCAAGAGACCCAGTACTTC.

Only one count was recorded for this clone. V usage is TRBV3-1 (or the pseudogene TRBV3-2) and J usage is TRBJ2-5; the match to TRBD2 covers 9 bases. V dropped 5 bases and J dropped 2; count of bases not matched to a gene: 15. From germline, CDR1 is LGHDT and CDR2 YNNKEL (reference sequence). The CDR3 totals 18 residues. CDR3 in amino acids: CASSYLFRASGKQETQYF. The CDR3 DNA reads as TGTGCCAGCAGCTACCTATTTAGAGCTAGCGGGAAGCAAGAGACCCAGTACTTC.

The rearrangement links TRBV6-1 to TRBJ1-1; tentatively, D is TRBD1 (6 bases). Germline loops: CDR1 MNHNS, CDR2 SASEGT. The CDR3 is 15 residues long. The V end was cut by 3 bases, the J end by 8 bases, with 19 bases between. The CDR3 coding sequence is TGTGCCAGCAGTGATACGACAGGATCTCCAGTCGAAGCTTTCTTT. Translated, it gives CASSDTTGSPVEAFF.

V and J are TRBV9 and TRBJ2-1; 10 bases are shared with TRBD2. This CDR3 has 17 residues. V was pared by 10 bases and J by 0 bases, with 13 bases of the junction left unmatched. CDR1 is SGDLS, CDR2 YYNGEE, per germline. The CDR3 sequence: CACETSGLRSSYNEQFF. CDR3 in DNA: TGTGCCTGTGAGACTAGCGGGCTAAGGAGCTCCTACAATGAGCAGTTCTTC.

The chain couples TRBV28 to TRBJ2-4, with 8 bases matching TRBD1. CDR3 size: 19 residues. Per the germline V gene, CDR1 is MDHEN and CDR2 is SYDVKM. Unmatched junction bases numbered 16, after V lost 3 bases and J lost 3 bases. The CDR3 DNA is TGTGCCAGCAGTTTTTCGCATTTAATTTTTACAGGGGGCAAAAACATTCAGTACTTC. Its protein product is CASSFSHLIFTGGKNIQYF.

The chain is built from TRBV18 and TRBJ1-3, with D possibly TRBD1 on 5 matching bases. The CDR3 spans 17 residues. Germline lookup yields CDR1 KGHSH and CDR2 LQKENI. The germline V and J ends were trimmed by 4 bases and 5 bases, with 21 bases remaining between them. The CDR3 nucleotides read TGTGCCAGCTCACTGGGAAGAGCGGGGGTTGAAAGAAACACCATATATTTT. This codes for CASSLGRAGVERNTIYF. The whole variable domain, remainder taken from reference TRBV18 and TRBJ1-3, is NAGVMQNPRHLVRRRGQEARLRCSPMKGHSHVYWYRQLPEEGLKFMVYLQKENIIDESGMPKERFSAEFPKEGPSILRIQQVVRGDSAAYFCASSLGRAGVERNTIYFGEGSWLTVV.

J is TRBJ2-3 and V is TRBV18; D is ambiguous. V was pared by 0 bases and J by 4 bases, with 14 bases between. Germline values: CDR1 KGHSH, CDR2 LQKENI. This CDR3 has 16 residues. As DNA, the CDR3 is TGTGCCAGCTCACCACCGGCCTCAGGAACCGCAGATACGCAGTATTTT. This gives the protein CASSPPASGTADTQYF.

The chain carries TRBV29-1 and TRBJ1-1; the D gene is possibly TRBD1 (5 bases). This CDR3 is built from 13 residues. V was shortened by 4 bases and J by 4 bases, with 13 bases between the two germline ends. The germline V gene encodes CDR1 SQVTM and CDR2 ANQGSEA. The DNA for the CDR3 is TGCAGCGTTGGAAAAGGGGCGGCCACTGAAGCTTTCTTT. Translation: CSVGKGAATEAFF.

A single count supports this clone. This rearrangement joins TRBV7-2 to TRBJ2-3, with D perhaps matching TRBD1 (6 bases). This CDR3 has 15 residues. V lost 3 bases, J lost 0 bases, and 10 bases lay in between. CDR1 SGHTA and CDR2 FQGNSA come from the germline V gene. The CDR3 nucleotides read TGTGCCAGCAGCTTCGAGGGGGTGAGCACAGATACGCAGTATTTT. It codes for CASSFEGVSTDTQYF.

The chain carries TRBV11-2 and TRBJ2-7; D uncertain. The V gene's germline CDR1 is SGHAT and CDR2 FQNNGV. The CDR3 length is 14 residues. The V end lost 5 bases, the J end lost 2 bases, and 13 bases lay between the germline ends. The CDR3 nucleotides read TGTGCCAGCAGCCCTAGTGGATCACCCTACGAGCAGTACTTC. This codes for CASSPSGSPYEQYF.

This sequence joins TRBV3-1 (or the pseudogene TRBV3-2) and TRBJ2-7, with D possibly matching TRBD1 (7 bases). The CDR3 is made up of 12 amino acids. Germline loops: CDR1 LGHDT, CDR2 YNNKEL (reference sequence). V lost 6 bases, J lost 7 bases, and 13 bases lay in between. CDR3 nucleotides: TGTGCCAGCAGGGGGGGACAGCGGGAGCAGTACTTC. Translated: CASRGGQREQYF.

This chain links TRBV5-1 with TRBJ2-5; 7 bases line up with TRBD1. This CDR3 region has 15 residues. Germline V lookup: CDR1 SGHRS, CDR2 YFSETQ. J was trimmed by 2 bases and V by 5 bases; bases with no gene match: 9. The CDR3 loop is CASRASGGTQETQYF. CDR3 coding DNA: TGCGCCAGCAGAGCCTCAGGGGGAACGCAAGAGACCCAGTACTTC.

V is TRBV30 and J is TRBJ1-1; maybe TRBD1 (6 bases). Germline V gene sequence: CDR1 GTSNPN, CDR2 SVGIG (reference sequence). V was trimmed by 3 bases and J by 11 bases, leaving 22 bases between them. This CDR3 comprises 14 residues. The CDR3 nucleotides are TGTGCCTGGAGCCGGCCGGGACACTCACAAGGGGCTTTCTTT. Its translation is CAWSRPGHSQGAFF.

This clone has a handful of counts. The rearrangement uses TRBV6-6 and TRBJ1-2, with 8 positions matching TRBD1. The CDR3 runs to 13 residues. Trimming took 2 bases from V and 8 from J; bases not matched to a gene: 4. Germline V lookup: CDR1 MNHNY, CDR2 SVGAGI (reference sequence). The CDR3 reads CASSYTRQGGYTF. In DNA, the CDR3 is TGTGCCAGCAGTTACACCCGACAGGGGGGCTACACCTTC.

This clone was counted a single time. As DNA, the CDR3 is TGTGCCAGCAGCCCCCCTAGCGGCCCCACTAGAGATACGCAGTATTTT. Translating gives CASSPPSGPTRDTQYF. The chain is built from TRBV7-2 and TRBJ2-3, with 7 bases matching TRBD2. The V and J ends lost 5 bases and 5 bases, in that order; junction bases with no gene match: 13. CDR1 is SGHTA, CDR2 FQGNSA, per germline. This CDR3 is built from 16 residues.

The J gene is TRBJ1-1, the V gene TRBV15; D possibly corresponds to TRBD1 (5 bases). This CDR3 has 16 residues. Germline V gene data show CDR1 as LNHNV and CDR2 as YYDKDF (reference sequence). V lost 5 bases, J lost 5 bases, and 21 bases lay in between. CDR3 in amino acids: CATSLHPPQGPTEAFF. CDR3 coding DNA: TGTGCCACCAGCCTCCACCCCCCGCAGGGTCCAACTGAAGCTTTCTTT.

The CDR3 DNA is TGTGCCAGCAGCTTAGAAATGAGGGGGCGCATGGACACTGAAGCTTTCTTT. Amino acid sequence: CASSLEMRGRMDTEAFF. This chain links TRBV11-2 with TRBJ1-1; 7 bases match TRBD1. The CDR3 is 17 residues long. V lost 0 bases, J lost 3 bases, and 10 bases stayed unmatched. Per the germline V gene, CDR1 is SGHAT and CDR2 is FQNNGV. The full variable domain, its missing parts supplied by reference TRBV11-2 and TRBJ1-1, is EAGVAQSPRYKIIEKRQSVAFWCNPISGHATLYWYQQILGQGPKLLIQFQNNGVVDDSQLPKDRFSAERLKGVDSTLKIQPAKLEDSAVYLCASSLEMRGRMDTEAFFGQGTRLTVV.

This clone was counted a single time. The chain uses TRBV25-1 and TRBJ2-4, with 8 bases identical to TRBD1. Germline loops: CDR1 MGHDK, CDR2 SYGVNS. The CDR3 length is 16 residues. V was pared by 2 bases and J by 0 bases, with 3 bases of the junction left unmatched. The CDR3: CASSEEDRVAKNIQYF. The CDR3 DNA sequence: TGTGCCAGCAGTGAAGAGGACAGGGTAGCCAAAAACATTCAGTACTTC.

This rearrangement joins TRBV9 to TRBJ2-1; 8 bases match TRBD2. There are 19 residues in the CDR3. Germline V gene data show CDR1 as SGDLS and CDR2 as YYNGEE. The V gene end was trimmed by 2 bases and the J gene end by 5 bases; junction bases not matched to a gene: 18. CDR3 loop: CASSVRQGTAGGPHNEQFF. The CDR3 DNA sequence: TGTGCCAGCAGCGTCAGGCAGGGGACCGCGGGAGGACCCCACAATGAGCAGTTCTTC.

The sample holds one count of this clone. The chain employs TRBV5-1 and TRBJ1-1, with a tentative D call TRBD1 (6 bases). The CDR3 loop spans 14 amino acids. V shed 0 bases and J shed 5 bases, with 11 bases lying between them. Germline CDR1 reads SGHRS; CDR2 reads YFSETQ. In nucleotides, the CDR3 is TGCGCCAGCAGCTTGGAACAGGGCATAACTGAAGCTTTCTTT. This translates into CASSLEQGITEAFF.